The 21 T cell receptor beta chains below come from one sample, sequenced in a study of blood T cell repertoires in COVID-19. Repertoires were generated with immunoSEQ multiplex PCR, while TCRdb's copy carries only in-frame clones and drops some. The sample has over 100,000 clones; approximately 80% are singletons. Sequencing was carried out using peripheral blood. Receptors originate from a woman at least 80 years old with active or convalescent COVID-19.

The chain carries TRBV11-3 and TRBJ2-1; 11 bases fit TRBD2. With V trimmed by 7 bases and J by 4 bases, 9 bases remained unmatched. The CDR3 runs 16 residues. Germline values: CDR1 SGHNT, CDR2 YENEEA. DNA for the CDR3: TGTGCCAGCACCCCTCTAGCGGGAGGACCATACAATGAGCAGTTCTTC. Translated: CASTPLAGGPYNEQFF.

This sequence joins TRBV30 and TRBJ2-6, with 8 nucleotides matching TRBD1. Germline values: CDR1 GTSNPN, CDR2 SVGIG (reference sequence). The V and J ends lost 5 bases and 0 bases, in that order; junction bases with no gene match: 6. CDR3 length: 16 residues. CDR3 region: CAWARDRTSGANVLTF. The CDR3 DNA is TGTGCCTGGGCCAGGGACAGGACCTCTGGGGCCAACGTCCTGACTTTC.

The V gene is TRBV7-3, the J gene TRBJ2-2; TRBD1 might be the D (6 bases). This CDR3 is 15 amino acids long. V was clipped by 2 bases and J by 6 bases, with 13 bases between them. Germline lookup yields CDR1 SGHTA and CDR2 FQGTGA. CDR3 nucleotide sequence: TGTGCCAGCAGCTTACAGGGGACGACGTCCGGGGAGCTGTTTTTT. Encoded protein: CASSLQGTTSGELFF.

The chain couples TRBV9 to TRBJ1-1, with D possibly matching TRBD1 (5 bases). Trimming cost V 3 bases and J 0 bases, with 12 bases left between them. Germline V lookup: CDR1 SGDLS, CDR2 YYNGEE. CDR3 length: 15 amino acids. The CDR3 here is CASSAGVGVNTEAFF. Here the CDR3 DNA reads TGTGCCAGCAGCGCGGGCGTAGGGGTGAACACTGAAGCTTTCTTT.

The rearrangement joins TRBV28 to TRBJ1-5; 10 positions agree with TRBD1. In germline, CDR1 is MDHEN, CDR2 SYDVKM. The CDR3 sequence is 15 residues long. Unmatched junction bases numbered 6, after V lost 7 bases and J lost 3 bases. The CDR3 sequence: CASKEGQGFNQPQHF. The CDR3 coding sequence is TGTGCCAGCAAAGAGGGACAGGGGTTCAATCAGCCCCAGCATTTT.

V usage is TRBV6-5 and J usage is TRBJ2-1; 8 bases line up with TRBD2. With V trimmed by 2 bases and J by 7 bases, 10 bases remained unmatched. This CDR3 has 16 residues. In germline, CDR1 is MNHEY, CDR2 SVGAGI. The CDR3 sequence is CASSYPRGAGGNEQFF. CDR3 DNA: TGTGCCAGCAGTTACCCGCGGGGGGCGGGAGGTAATGAGCAGTTCTTC.

The chain employs TRBV5-4 and TRBJ2-1, with 9 bases matching TRBD2. V was clipped by 10 bases and J by 4 bases; unmatched bases: 6. From germline, CDR1 is SGHNT and CDR2 YYREEE (reference sequence). The CDR3 consists of 13 residues. This CDR3 is CAAGLAEYNEQFF. In DNA, the CDR3 is TGTGCCGCGGGACTAGCAGAATACAATGAGCAGTTCTTC.

The chain recombines TRBV3-1 (or the pseudogene TRBV3-2) with TRBJ1-4; 7 bases map to TRBD1. The CDR3 consists of 13 residues. Per the germline V gene, CDR1 is LGHDT and CDR2 is YNNKEL (reference sequence). V lost 7 bases and J lost 10; bases outside the gene matches: 9. CDR3 region: CASTTGEWGKLFF. CDR3 DNA sequence: TGTGCCAGCACAACAGGGGAGTGGGGAAAACTGTTTTTT.

V is TRBV6-5 and J is TRBJ2-7; 10 bases line up with TRBD1. V shed 6 bases, J shed 3 bases, and the junction held 11 bases outside the gene matches. Germline V gives CDR1 MNHEY, CDR2 SVGAGI. The CDR3 has 16 residues. The CDR3 bases are TGTGCCAGCAGCTACCAGCGGGACAGGGGCTTCTACGAGCAGTACTTC. Protein: CASSYQRDRGFYEQYF.

This sequence joins TRBV28 and TRBJ1-5; TRBD1 might be the D (5 bases). V dropped 7 bases and J dropped 0 bases, with 16 bases sitting between them. CDR1 and CDR2 (germline): MDHEN, SYDVKM. The CDR3 runs 16 residues. The chain's CDR3 is CASTLSPTVSNQPQHF. In DNA form, the CDR3 reads TGTGCCAGCACCTTATCGCCGACAGTTAGCAATCAGCCCCAGCATTTT.

This chain links TRBV19 with TRBJ2-7, with a possible D match to TRBD1 (6 bases). This CDR3 has 13 residues. Germline CDR1 and CDR2: LNHDA and SQIVND (reference sequence). V lost 5 bases, J lost 2 bases, and 10 bases lay in between. The CDR3, as DNA: TGTGCCAGTAGTCGGGCAGGGGCCTACGAGCAGTACTTC. This encodes CASSRAGAYEQYF.

J is TRBJ1-6 and V is TRBV28; tentative D call: TRBD1 (6 bases). The CDR3 extends over 16 amino acids. Germline CDR1 MDHEN, CDR2 SYDVKM. The V end lost 4 bases, the J end lost 1 base, and 11 bases lay between the germline ends. CDR3 sequence: CASSSQGQSYNSPLHF. The CDR3 DNA reads as TGTGCCAGCAGTTCCCAGGGGCAATCCTATAATTCACCCCTCCACTTT.

V and J are TRBV10-3 and TRBJ2-3; no clear D. The germline CDR1 and CDR2 sequences are ENHRY and SYGVKD. Trimming cost V 2 bases and J 6 bases, with 6 bases left between them. The CDR3 is 12 residues long. CDR3 protein: CAISEQIDTQYF. DNA for the CDR3: TGTGCCATCAGTGAGCAGATTGATACGCAGTATTTT.

The chain has TRBV9 and TRBJ2-2, with D possibly TRBD1 on 5 matching bases. V lost 0 bases and J lost 6, with 15 bases in between. The CDR3 is 16 amino acids. Germline lookup yields CDR1 SGDLS and CDR2 YYNGEE. This chain's CDR3 is CASSVVGGAKAGELFF. The CDR3 bases are TGTGCCAGCAGCGTAGTTGGTGGGGCCAAGGCCGGGGAGCTGTTTTTT.

The chain links TRBV5-1 to TRBJ1-6, with D possibly being TRBD1 (5 bases). This CDR3 spans 15 amino acids. Germline V gene data show CDR1 as SGHRS and CDR2 as YFSETQ. V shed 4 bases and J shed 10 bases, with 18 bases lying between them. CDR3 amino acids: CASSLTDGGISPLHF. The CDR3 region has the DNA TGCGCCAGCAGCCTTACTGACGGGGGGATATCACCCCTCCACTTT.

J is TRBJ2-5 and V is TRBV28; TRBD1 matches at 7 bases. In germline, CDR1 is MDHEN, CDR2 SYDVKM. This CDR3 is 16 amino acids long. V shed 2 bases and J 1 base; nucleotides not matched to a gene: 7. CDR3 protein: CASSLEGADRQETQYF. The CDR3 nucleotides are TGTGCCAGCAGTTTAGAGGGGGCGGATCGCCAAGAGACCCAGTACTTC.

The V gene is TRBV27, the J gene TRBJ1-1; D may be TRBD1 (6 bases). Germline CDR1 is MNHEY and CDR2 is SMNVEV (reference sequence). This CDR3 is 15 amino acids long. V was pared by 4 bases and J by 0 bases, with 12 bases between. CDR3 in amino acids: CASSSNRAMNTEAFF. The CDR3, as DNA: TGTGCCAGCAGTTCCAACAGGGCAATGAACACTGAAGCTTTCTTT.

The chain carries TRBV5-4 and TRBJ2-7; 7 nucleotides align to TRBD2. CDR1 and CDR2 from the germline V gene are SGHNT and YYREEE (reference sequence). The CDR3 runs 14 residues. V dropped 4 bases and J dropped 4; count of bases not matched to a gene: 8. DNA of the CDR3: TGTGCCAGCAGCGTACCGGGAGGTCCGTACGAGCAGTACTTC. Translation gives CASSVPGGPYEQYF. Combining the CDR3 with reference TRBV5-4 and TRBJ2-7 gives the whole variable domain ETGVTQSPTHLIKTRGQQVTLRCSSQSGHNTVSWYQQALGQGPQFIFQYYREEENGRGNFPPRFSGLQFPNYSSELNVNALELDDSALYLCASSVPGGPYEQYFGPGTRLTVT.

The chain combines TRBV30 with TRBJ1-3; TRBD1 matches 11 bases. The germline gives CDR1 GTSNPN, CDR2 SVGIG (reference sequence). The CDR3 consists of 19 residues. Unmatched junction bases numbered 12, after V lost 0 bases and J lost 2 bases. The CDR3 reads CAWSVGWWTGGLPGNTIYF. The CDR3 DNA is TGTGCCTGGAGTGTAGGGTGGTGGACAGGGGGCCTCCCTGGAAACACCATATATTTT. Using reference TRBV30 and TRBJ1-3 for the parts outside the CDR3, the full variable domain is SQTIHQWPATLVQPVGSPLSLECTVEGTSNPNLYWYRQAAGRGLQLLFYSVGIGQISSEVPQNLSASRPQDRQFILSSKKLLLSDSGFYLCAWSVGWWTGGLPGNTIYFGEGSWLTVV.

The rearrangement uses TRBV5-1 and TRBJ2-3; D possibly corresponds to TRBD2 (6 bases). Germline CDR1 reads SGHRS; CDR2 reads YFSETQ. This CDR3 region has 15 residues. Trimming shortened V by 2 bases and J by 1 base, and 11 bases separated the two germline ends. The CDR3 reads CASSFGRGRTDTQYF. CDR3 DNA: TGCGCCAGCAGCTTTGGGCGGGGACGCACAGATACGCAGTATTTT.

The gene calls are TRBV28 and TRBJ2-7; perhaps TRBD1 as D (6 bases). CDR1 MDHEN and CDR2 SYDVKM come from the germline V gene. V was clipped by 3 bases and J by 3 bases, with 15 bases between them. The CDR3 length is 15 residues. The CDR3 coding sequence is TGTGCCAGCAGTTTTTTAGTCAGGGGTTTCTACGAGCAGTACTTC. Its protein is CASSFLVRGFYEQYF. Full variable domain (missing parts from reference TRBV28 and TRBJ2-7): DVKVTQSSRYLVKRTGEKVFLECVQDMDHENMFWYRQDPGLGLRLIYFSYDVKMKEKGDIPEGYSVSREKKERFSLILESASTNQTSMYLCASSFLVRGFYEQYFGPGTRLTVT.